Below, 19 T cell receptor beta chains from the same sample are listed, as sequenced in a study of cytomegalovirus exposure and HLA in healthy donors (dated 2017 in TCRdb). Library preparation was by the immunoSEQ multiplex PCR assay. For the multiplex PCR, a mixture combining 60 forward primers for TCR Vbeta segments and 13 reverse primers for TCR Jbeta segments was used. TCRdb carries this immuneACCESS record with in-frame sequences only. Its versions omit some clonotypes, under half of them owing to an unresolved V gene in the studies checked, with the rest unexplained. The sample contains around 150,000 clones, around 82% of them found a single time. The ten largest clones capture approximately 2.5% of the sample. Sequencing was done on a sample of PBMCs. The receptors come from a man in his fifties or sixties in good health and CMV-seronegative.

The V call is TRBV4-1, the J call TRBJ1-6, with 7 bases that match TRBD1. Germline lookup yields CDR1 MGHRA and CDR2 YSYEKL. The CDR3 is 16 residues long. V lost 0 bases and J lost 10; bases outside the gene matches: 9. The CDR3 region is CASSQDLEGGRSPLHF. The CDR3, as DNA: TGCGCCAGCAGCCAAGATTTAGAAGGGGGCCGGTCACCCCTCCACTTT.

This chain connects TRBV7-8 to TRBJ2-3; 16 bases are shared with TRBD2. The germline V gene has CDR1 SGHVS and CDR2 FQNEAQ. The J segment lost 4 bases and the V segment lost 2 bases, leaving 9 bases of the junction unmatched. CDR3 size: 19 residues. The CDR3 coding sequence is TGTGCCAGCAGCTTACGCCCGGGACTAGCGGGAGGGAGGGCAGATACGCAGTATTTT. Amino acids: CASSLRPGLAGGRADTQYF. Filled out from reference TRBV7-8 and TRBJ2-3, the complete variable domain reads GAGVSQSPRYKVAKRGQDVALRCDPISGHVSLFWYQQALGQGPEFLTYFQNEAQLDKSGLPSDRFFAERPEGSVSTLKIQRTQQEDSAVYLCASSLRPGLAGGRADTQYFGPGTRLTVL.

The V gene is TRBV9, the J gene TRBJ1-2; tentatively, D is TRBD1 (6 bases). CDR1 is SGDLS, CDR2 YYNGEE, per germline. This CDR3 is built from 14 residues. The ends were cut back, 0 bases at V and 5 bases at J, with 11 bases in the middle. The CDR3 DNA sequence: TGTGCCAGCAGCGTAGAAAGGACAGCTTATGGCTACACCTTC. Its translation: CASSVERTAYGYTF.

This chain uses TRBV5-1 with TRBJ2-1; D is undetermined. Germline loops: CDR1 SGHRS, CDR2 YFSETQ. Trimming cost V 0 bases and J 1 base, with 5 bases left between them. The CDR3 has 14 residues. The chain's CDR3 is CASSLGGSYNEQFF. The CDR3 region has the DNA TGCGCCAGCAGCTTGGGCGGATCCTACAATGAGCAGTTCTTC.

The gene calls are TRBV7-9 and TRBJ2-3, with D tentatively TRBD1 (5 bases). Deletions cut 7 bases from V and 0 bases from J, with 11 bases between. The CDR3 consists of 14 residues. From germline, CDR1 is SEHNR and CDR2 FQNEAQ (reference sequence). The CDR3 spells CASKGRISTDTQYF. The CDR3 nucleotides read TGTGCCAGCAAGGGGCGGATTAGCACAGATACGCAGTATTTT.

The rearrangement links TRBV6-1 to TRBJ1-3; 8 bases match TRBD1. This CDR3 has 15 residues. Trimming at V came to 4 bases and at J to 3 bases, leaving 5 bases not matched to a gene. Germline values: CDR1 MNHNS, CDR2 SASEGT. The CDR3: CASSGGQGGGNTIYF. The CDR3 DNA reads TGTGCCAGCAGTGGTGGACAGGGAGGTGGAAACACCATATATTTT.

This chain connects TRBV2 to TRBJ2-7; D not resolved. The V and J ends lost 3 bases and 2 bases respectively, with 5 bases between them. This CDR3 region has 12 residues. Per germline, CDR1 SNHLY and CDR2 FYNNEI. CDR3 DNA sequence: TGTGCCAGCAGTGATTCCGCCTACGAGCAGTACTTC. Translating gives CASSDSAYEQYF.

This clone was seen a few times. Germline is not matched at one junction end, which may reflect a read error. The rearrangement joins TRBV7-7 to TRBJ2-2, with a weak D call TRBD2 (5 bases). The CDR3 has 14 amino acids. Germline CDR1 and CDR2: SSHAT and FNYEAQ (reference sequence). For the CDR3, the DNA is TGTGCTAGCAGCTTAGCCCGGGGTACCGGGGAGCTGTTTTTT. This encodes CASSLARGTGELFF.

The CDR3 spells CASSQDLGTGGIQPQHF. As DNA, the CDR3 is TGTGCCAGCAGCCAAGATTTGGGGACAGGGGGCATTCAGCCCCAGCATTTT. The rearrangement uses TRBV4-2 and TRBJ1-5; 12 nucleotides align to TRBD1. Germline V gene lookup returns CDR1 LGHNA and CDR2 YNFKEQ. The CDR3 totals 17 residues. Trimming at V came to 0 bases and at J to 6 bases, leaving 6 bases not matched to a gene.

The rearrangement uses TRBV30 and TRBJ1-2; D is possibly TRBD1 (5 bases). Between the trimmed V and J ends, which lost 4 bases and 2 bases, there was a span of 8 bases. CDR1 and CDR2 from the germline V gene are GTSNPN and SVGIG (reference sequence). The CDR3 length is 12 residues. The CDR3 nucleotides read TGTGCCTGGACACCAGGGAACTATGGCTACACCTTC. Its translation: CAWTPGNYGYTF.

This clone was detected only a few times. The J gene is TRBJ2-3, the V gene TRBV19; maybe TRBD1 (6 bases). Per germline, CDR1 LNHDA and CDR2 SQIVND (reference sequence). CDR3 size: 15 residues. Deletions cut 7 bases from V and 4 bases from J, with 18 bases between. In DNA form, the CDR3 reads TGTGCCAGTAATTTTAGGCAGGGGACGTCAGATACGCAGTATTTT. This sequence encodes CASNFRQGTSDTQYF.

Remarks on this clone: Sequence at one end of the junction differs from germline and may be a read error. The chain combines TRBV7-9 with TRBJ2-7, with TRBD2 identical over 12 bases. CDR3 size: 16 residues. Germline assignment: CDR1 SEHNR and CDR2 FQNEAQ (reference sequence). Here the CDR3 reads CASSLALGTSGLVDDF. The CDR3 region has the DNA TGTGCCAGCAGCTTAGCGCTCGGGACTAGCGGGCTGGTTGATGACTTC.

V gene TRBV7-2 combines with J gene TRBJ2-7; D is possibly TRBD1 (6 bases). From germline, CDR1 is SGHTA and CDR2 FQGNSA. The CDR3 is 14 residues long. V was shortened by 5 bases and J by 5 bases, with 16 bases between the two germline ends. CDR3 coding DNA: TGTGCCAGCAGCCCGGAAACAGGGTACCACGAGCAGTACTTC. Its translation is CASSPETGYHEQYF.

This clone was observed a few times. This chain uses TRBV9 with TRBJ1-1, with 7 nucleotides matching TRBD1. The V gene end was trimmed by 0 bases and the J gene end by 3 bases; junction bases not matched to a gene: 2. This CDR3 is built from 14 residues. Germline V gene data show CDR1 as SGDLS and CDR2 as YYNGEE. The CDR3 bases are TGTGCCAGCAGCGTAGAGACAGGGCACACTGAAGCTTTCTTT. Protein sequence: CASSVETGHTEAFF.

The V call is TRBV18, the J call TRBJ2-7; 8 bases fit TRBD1. Trimming took 6 bases from V and 2 from J; bases not matched to a gene: 9. Per germline, CDR1 KGHSH and CDR2 LQKENI. The CDR3 totals 15 residues. The CDR3 DNA reads TGTGCCAGCTCGTCACGGGACAGGCCCACCTACGAGCAGTACTTC. Translating gives CASSSRDRPTYEQYF.

The chain is built from TRBV29-1 and TRBJ2-2; a possible D gene is TRBD2 (6 bases). V was trimmed by 7 bases and J by 7 bases, leaving 19 bases between them. This CDR3 is built from 14 residues. Germline V CDR1 and CDR2: SQVTM, ANQGSEA. CDR3 bases: TGCAGCGCGAGACGGCTCGGGGGAAGCGGGGAGCTGTTTTTT. It specifies CSARRLGGSGELFF.

J is TRBJ1-1 and V is TRBV5-4, with TRBD1 matching 7 bases. The germline V gene encodes CDR1 SGHNT and CDR2 YYREEE (reference sequence). This CDR3 contains 16 residues. The V gene end was trimmed by 2 bases and the J gene end by 6 bases; junction bases not matched to a gene: 13. CDR3 sequence: CASSLDRVALGSEAFF. CDR3 coding DNA: TGTGCCAGCAGCTTAGACAGGGTCGCTCTGGGGTCTGAAGCTTTCTTT. Variable domain in full (rest from reference TRBV5-4 and TRBJ1-1): ETGVTQSPTHLIKTRGQQVTLRCSSQSGHNTVSWYQQALGQGPQFIFQYYREEENGRGNFPPRFSGLQFPNYSSELNVNALELDDSALYLCASSLDRVALGSEAFFGQGTRLTVV.

This clone was counted only a few times. V is TRBV28 and J is TRBJ1-1, with D possibly matching TRBD1 (6 bases). V was shortened by 5 bases and J by 5 bases, with 15 bases between the two germline ends. Germline CDR1 and CDR2: MDHEN and SYDVKM. The CDR3 is 14 amino acids. CDR3 DNA: TGTGCCAGCAGTCTTTTAGGGGGAAGGACTGAAGCTTTCTTT. Translated, it gives CASSLLGGRTEAFF.

The chain has TRBV19 and TRBJ2-5; TRBD1 matches 7 bases. The CDR3 covers 13 residues. CDR1 is LNHDA, CDR2 SQIVND, per germline (reference sequence). The junction had 3 bases not matched to a gene; V was cut back by 5 bases and J by 3 bases. The CDR3 loop reads CASSGTAKETQYF. As DNA, the CDR3 is TGTGCCAGTAGTGGGACAGCCAAAGAGACCCAGTACTTC.